One and the same sample provided the 15 T cell receptor beta chains below, sequenced in a study of blood T cell repertoires in COVID-19. Assay: immunoSEQ multiplex PCR; the TCRdb copy retains only in-frame clones and omits some. The sample holds 200,000 to 250,000 clones, over 75% seen once. The sequenced material came from peripheral blood. The source is a man in his fifties with acute or convalescent COVID-19.

This clone appeared a single time. The chain carries TRBV6-5 and TRBJ2-7, with no clear D. The CDR3 is 14 residues long. The V end was cut by 0 bases, the J end by 2 bases, with 8 bases between. CDR1 and CDR2 from the germline V gene are MNHEY and SVGAGI. The CDR3 reads CASSYSAQTYEQYF. The CDR3 coding sequence is TGTGCCAGCAGTTACTCAGCACAGACCTACGAGCAGTACTTC.

The chain uses TRBV29-1 and TRBJ2-5; 10 bases line up with TRBD1. V gave up 4 bases and J gave up 5 bases; unmatched junction bases: 1. CDR1 and CDR2 from the germline V gene are SQVTM and ANQGSEA. The CDR3 runs 12 residues. CDR3 sequence reads: CSVGDRGETQYF. The CDR3 coding sequence is TGCAGCGTTGGGGACAGGGGCGAGACCCAGTACTTC.

The genes are TRBV11-2 and TRBJ2-1; 10 nucleotides agree with TRBD2. The CDR3 has 17 amino acids. Germline V gene sequence: CDR1 SGHAT, CDR2 FQNNGV. The V segment lost 1 base and the J segment 4 bases; nucleotides outside the gene matches: 7. CDR3: CASSLVPAGGLYNEQFF. CDR3 coding DNA: TGTGCCAGCAGCTTAGTCCCAGCGGGGGGGCTATACAATGAGCAGTTCTTC.

This clone came up a few times. The chain employs TRBV27 and TRBJ1-2; 10 nucleotides agree with TRBD1. This CDR3 has 15 residues. The germline CDR1 and CDR2 sequences are MNHEY and SMNVEV (reference sequence). V was clipped by 6 bases and J by 6 bases; unmatched bases: 10. CDR3 amino acids: CASSPRQGAYNGYTF. The CDR3, as DNA: TGTGCCAGCAGCCCACGACAGGGGGCTTATAATGGCTACACCTTC.

This clone showed up just once. J is TRBJ2-1 and V is TRBV7-2; 12 nucleotides match TRBD2. This CDR3 has 17 amino acids. CDR1 is SGHTA, CDR2 FQGNSA, per germline. V was pared by 2 bases and J by 4 bases, with 6 bases of the junction left unmatched. The CDR3 reads CASSLRLAGALYNEQFF. In DNA form, the CDR3 reads TGTGCCAGCAGCTTAAGACTAGCGGGGGCCTTATACAATGAGCAGTTCTTC.

The chain carries TRBV5-1 and TRBJ2-1; 8 bases align to TRBD1. V shed 4 bases, J shed 8 bases, and the junction held 11 bases outside the gene matches. The CDR3 spans 15 residues. Per the germline V gene, CDR1 is SGHRS and CDR2 is YFSETQ. The chain's CDR3 is CASSRGDLDRDEQFF. The DNA for the CDR3 is TGCGCCAGCAGCAGGGGAGACCTGGACAGGGATGAGCAGTTCTTC. Variable domain in full (rest from reference TRBV5-1 and TRBJ2-1): KAGVTQTPRYLIKTRGQQVTLSCSPISGHRSVSWYQQTPGQGLQFLFEYFSETQRNKGNFPGRFSGRQFSNSRSEMNVSTLELGDSALYLCASSRGDLDRDEQFFGPGTRLTVL.

The chain joins TRBV5-4 to TRBJ2-1, with 10 bases lining up with TRBD2. V lost 4 bases and J lost 7; bases outside the gene matches: 5. This CDR3 has 14 residues. Germline loops: CDR1 SGHNT, CDR2 YYREEE (reference sequence). The CDR3 here is CASSPVTSGNEQFF. CDR3 nucleotide sequence: TGTGCCAGCAGCCCCGTGACTAGCGGGAATGAGCAGTTCTTC. Using reference TRBV5-4 and TRBJ2-1 for the parts outside the CDR3, the full variable domain is ETGVTQSPTHLIKTRGQQVTLRCSSQSGHNTVSWYQQALGQGPQFIFQYYREEENGRGNFPPRFSGLQFPNYSSELNVNALELDDSALYLCASSPVTSGNEQFFGPGTRLTVL.

The rearrangement uses TRBV11-2 and TRBJ1-2; D is unclear. V lost 1 base to trimming and J lost 4 bases, with 13 bases between them. The CDR3 runs to 15 residues. Germline values: CDR1 SGHAT, CDR2 FQNNGV. The CDR3 protein is CASSLGRRGRYGYTF. The CDR3 region has the DNA TGTGCCAGCAGCTTAGGGAGGAGAGGACGCTATGGCTACACCTTC.

The chain is built from TRBV12-3 or TRBV12-4 and TRBJ1-5, with unresolved D. Trimming stripped 6 bases from V and 4 bases from J, with 10 bases between. The CDR3 totals 13 residues. The CDR3 loop reads CASSMAENQPQHF. CDR3 coding DNA: TGTGCCAGCAGCATGGCAGAAAATCAGCCCCAGCATTTT.

This chain links TRBV5-1 with TRBJ1-1, with a tentative D call TRBD1 (5 bases). There are 14 residues in the CDR3. V shed 5 bases and J shed 8 bases, with 19 bases lying between them. Germline loops: CDR1 SGHRS, CDR2 YFSETQ. Written as DNA, the CDR3 is TGCGCCAGCAGTCACGTGCCATTTTACAGGGAAGCTTTCTTT. It is translated as CASSHVPFYREAFF.

V is TRBV11-1 and J is TRBJ2-2, with D tentatively TRBD1 (5 bases). Germline CDR1 is SGHAT and CDR2 is FQDESV (reference sequence). Deletions cut 5 bases from V and 7 bases from J, with 14 bases between. The CDR3 spans 14 residues. The CDR3 loop is CASSQGSARGELFF. As DNA, the CDR3 is TGTGCCAGCAGCCAGGGATCTGCCCGCGGGGAGCTGTTTTTT.

The genes are TRBV7-3 and TRBJ2-7, with TRBD2 matching over 13 bases. The V gene end was trimmed by 5 bases and the J gene end by 6 bases; junction bases not matched to a gene: 10. The V gene's germline CDR1 is SGHTA and CDR2 FQGTGA. This CDR3 has 16 residues. In DNA, the CDR3 is TGTGCCAGCAGCCCGCGGACTAGCGGGGGCATCGGCGAGCAGTACTTC. Translation gives CASSPRTSGGIGEQYF.

The genes are TRBV4-1 and TRBJ2-5, with TRBD2 identical over 9 bases. Unmatched junction bases numbered 10, after V lost 1 base and J lost 4 bases. CDR3 size: 17 residues. The germline V gene encodes CDR1 MGHRA and CDR2 YSYEKL. DNA for the CDR3: TGCGCCAGCAGCCAAGTGGCGGGGGGGCCCGCTGGAGAGACCCAGTACTTC. This codes for CASSQVAGGPAGETQYF.

The chain recombines TRBV7-7 with TRBJ2-1; 10 bases agree with TRBD1. Unmatched junction bases numbered 5, after V lost 3 bases and J lost 9 bases. The CDR3 extends over 14 amino acids. CDR1 and CDR2 from the germline V gene are SSHAT and FNYEAQ (reference sequence). The CDR3 loop is CASSLRTGGSEQFF. The CDR3 nucleotides read TGTGCCAGCAGCTTGCGGACAGGGGGAAGTGAGCAGTTCTTC.

The chain joins TRBV27 to TRBJ1-2, with no clear D. Germline CDR1 reads MNHEY; CDR2 reads SMNVEV (reference sequence). The CDR3 totals 14 residues. Trimming stripped 5 bases from V and 3 bases from J, with 13 bases between. The CDR3 sequence: CASSVGAAYYGYTF. The DNA of the CDR3 is TGTGCCAGCAGTGTGGGAGCCGCCTACTATGGCTACACCTTC.